Below are 5 T cell receptor beta chains sequenced from a single sample in a study of T-cell memory formation after mild COVID-19. In TCRdb, the 5' RACE reads were re-called with MiXCR into one record per CDR3 protein. The table has a few hundred thousand distinct CDR3 sequences, 15% to 20% seen once. The specimen sequenced was PBMCs or a T cell subset sorted from them (not recorded which). The source is a man aged 18 to 30 who had mild COVID-19 (a few samples of this study predate the infection). Cell type and time point are not known.

This clonotype showed up just a few times. J is TRBJ2-2 and V is TRBV5-1, with D tentatively TRBD1 (6 bases). The V end was cut by 2 bases, the J end by 5 bases, with 13 bases between. The CDR3 extends over 15 amino acids. Germline CDR1 SGHRS, CDR2 YFSETQ. The CDR3 DNA follows: TGCGCCAGCAGCTTAGGGCAGGGGATTACCGGGGAGCTGTTTTTT. This translates into CASSLGQGITGELFF.

This clonotype turned up a few times. CDR3 residues: CAWATGANTGELFF. CDR3 nucleotides: TGTGCCTGGGCAACAGGGGCGAACACCGGGGAGCTGTTTTTT. This chain links TRBV12-3 or TRBV12-4 with TRBJ2-2; 7 positions match TRBD1. The CDR3 totals 14 residues. The trim removed 11 bases at V and 0 bases at J, leaving 6 bases unmatched.

This clonotype was seen at least ten times. CDR3 protein: CASRDAGSSYNEQFF. In nucleotides, the CDR3 is TGTGCCAGCAGAGACGCGGGGAGCTCCTACAATGAGCAGTTCTTC. V gene TRBV6-5 combines with J gene TRBJ2-1, with D possibly matching TRBD2 (6 bases). Trimming left V 6 bases short and J 0 bases short, with 12 bases between. Looked up from germline, CDR1 is MNHEY and CDR2 is SVGAGI. The CDR3 has 15 residues.

V is TRBV7-2 and J is TRBJ2-3; D possibly corresponds to TRBD2 (7 bases). CDR3 length: 16 residues. V was clipped by 5 bases and J by 5 bases, with 20 bases between them. Germline V CDR1 and CDR2: SGHTA, FQGNSA. The CDR3, as DNA: TGTGCCAGCAGCCCCCGTGGGGGGGGGCCTGTAGATACGCAGTATTTT. Its protein product is CASSPRGGGPVDTQYF.

V usage is TRBV10-3 and J usage is TRBJ2-7; D remains unclear. The CDR3 spans 13 residues. V was pared by 6 bases and J by 7 bases, with 16 bases between. The germline V gene encodes CDR1 ENHRY and CDR2 SYGVKD. CDR3 in DNA: TGTGCCATCAGCCCTGACACTGTGGGGGAGCAGTACTTC. The encoded protein is CAISPDTVGEQYF.